This TCR beta chain was retrieved from a study of blood T cell repertoires in COVID-19 (dated by TCRdb to 2020 to 2021). A note on the overall study: The collaborator samples originated in the United States, Italy and Spain and spanned the acute and convalescent phases of COVID-19. The prospective study material was composed of cDNA or gDNA derived from T cells, B-cell-depleted T cells, or PBMCs. Subjects who had been exposed to COVID-19, were actively infected with it, or had recovered from it provided the deeply sampled blood TCRbeta repertoires that made up the dataset. The repertoires were released in a freely available public database intended as a resource for research on the immune response to SARS-CoV-2. Samples came from the ongoing ImmuneRACE study (first 160 participants) plus 1,254 subjects from 6 global collaborators. The sample metadata nearly always contained a de-identified subject ID, COVID-19 status, age in years and sex. Where available, HLA class I and class II types were taken from metadata supplied by the sample provider and were not determined by assay-based typing. What the work shows at the level of the full study, not this receptor alone: The quantity of clinical and demographic metadata differed by source and by participant and was supplied without curation.

Collaborating institutions collected whole blood in K2EDTA tubes following their own protocols. For TCRbeta analysis, collaborators shipped samples in one of three forms: frozen whole blood, isolated PBMCs, or DNA extracted from either of those sample types. This clone was recorded only once. The antigen it recognizes is unknown. No clone much larger than this one lies a single base away; base qualities are absent. TCRbeta CDR3 regions were amplified from genomic DNA by means of the immunoSEQ Assay, a bias-controlled multiplex PCR. The original methods were these. The number of nucleated cells in each sample was estimated from the amplification of reference gene primers within the assay. Sequence reads were collapsed and filtered to measure the absolute abundance of every unique TCRbeta CDR3 rearrangement. Productive Simpson clonality was computed per sample as the square root of Simpson's diversity index over productive rearrangements. This immuneACCESS table, as held by TCRdb, lists in-frame sequences with V and J called but not all clones. Of the missing ones, under half trace to an unresolved V gene in checked studies; the others have no known cause. V and J calls and clone size are given by that table; D and trimming were obtained from the DNA. This sample gives fewer than 90,000 clones in total; around nine tenths of them show up just once. The leading ten clones occupy roughly 5% of the sample.

The CDR3, cysteine through phenylalanine, is 16 amino acids long. Just the 48-base CDR3 DNA is kept, in frame starting at base 1. V lost 2 bases and J lost 4 bases, and the count of bases not matched to a germline gene is 7. Via the germline V gene, CDR1 is KGHSH and CDR2 LQKENI. Sequencing input: peripheral blood. The TCR originated in a man aged 45 to 65 with active or convalescent COVID-19. The rearranged chain carries TRBV18 and TRBJ2-5, and TRBD1 aligns with 10 junction nucleotides. The CDR3 amino acid sequence is: CASSPRTGGIGETQYF. The DNA reads TGTGCCAGCTCACCAAGGACAGGGGGTATAGGAGAGACCCAGTACTTC.